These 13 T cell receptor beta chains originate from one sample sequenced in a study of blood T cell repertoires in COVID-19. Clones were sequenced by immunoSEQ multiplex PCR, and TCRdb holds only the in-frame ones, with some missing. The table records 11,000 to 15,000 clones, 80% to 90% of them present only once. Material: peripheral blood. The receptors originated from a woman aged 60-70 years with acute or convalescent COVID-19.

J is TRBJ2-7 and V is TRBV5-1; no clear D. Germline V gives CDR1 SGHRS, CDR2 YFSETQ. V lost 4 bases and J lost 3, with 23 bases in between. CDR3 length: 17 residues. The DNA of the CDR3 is TGCGCCAGCAGCGCTACGATCTCGTTCGAGGTGGTCTACGAGCAGTACTTC. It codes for CASSATISFEVVYEQYF.

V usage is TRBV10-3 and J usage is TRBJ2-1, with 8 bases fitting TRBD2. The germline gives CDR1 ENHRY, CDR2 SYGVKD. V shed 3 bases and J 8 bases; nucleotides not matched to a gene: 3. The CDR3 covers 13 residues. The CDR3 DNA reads TGTGCCATCAGTGAACGGGGGGGTGATGAGCAGTTCTTC. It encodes CAISERGGDEQFF.

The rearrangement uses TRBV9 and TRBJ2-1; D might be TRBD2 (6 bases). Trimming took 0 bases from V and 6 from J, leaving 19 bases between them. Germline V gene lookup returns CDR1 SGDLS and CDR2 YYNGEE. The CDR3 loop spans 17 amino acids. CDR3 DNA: TGTGCCAGCAGCGTAGGAGGAGGGACCCTCGCGGGCAATGAGCAGTTCTTC. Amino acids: CASSVGGGTLAGNEQFF.

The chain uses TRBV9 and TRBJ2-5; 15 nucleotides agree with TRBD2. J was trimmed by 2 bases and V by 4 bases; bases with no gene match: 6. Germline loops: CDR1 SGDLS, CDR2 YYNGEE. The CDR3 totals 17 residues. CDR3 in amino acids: CASSPGTSGGTQETQYF. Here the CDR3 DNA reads TGTGCCAGCAGCCCCGGGACTAGCGGGGGGACGCAAGAGACCCAGTACTTC.

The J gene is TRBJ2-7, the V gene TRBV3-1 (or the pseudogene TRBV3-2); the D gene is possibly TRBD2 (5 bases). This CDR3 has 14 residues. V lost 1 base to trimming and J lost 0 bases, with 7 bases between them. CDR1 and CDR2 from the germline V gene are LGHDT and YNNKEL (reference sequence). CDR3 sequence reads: CASSQGGFSYEQYF. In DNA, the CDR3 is TGTGCCAGCAGCCAAGGAGGGTTCTCCTACGAGCAGTACTTC.

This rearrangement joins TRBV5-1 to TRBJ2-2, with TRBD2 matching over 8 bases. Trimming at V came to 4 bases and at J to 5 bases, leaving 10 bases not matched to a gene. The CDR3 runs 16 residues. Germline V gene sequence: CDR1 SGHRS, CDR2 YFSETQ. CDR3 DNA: TGCGCCAGCAGCCCCGAGTCGGGAGGGCTGACCGGGGAGCTGTTTTTT. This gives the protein CASSPESGGLTGELFF.

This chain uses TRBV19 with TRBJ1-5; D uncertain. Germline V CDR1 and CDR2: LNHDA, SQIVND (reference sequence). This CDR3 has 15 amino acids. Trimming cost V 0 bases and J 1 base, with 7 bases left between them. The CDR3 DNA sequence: TGTGCCAGTAGTATAGATGGAGGGAGCAATCAGCCCCAGCATTTT. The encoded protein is CASSIDGGSNQPQHF.

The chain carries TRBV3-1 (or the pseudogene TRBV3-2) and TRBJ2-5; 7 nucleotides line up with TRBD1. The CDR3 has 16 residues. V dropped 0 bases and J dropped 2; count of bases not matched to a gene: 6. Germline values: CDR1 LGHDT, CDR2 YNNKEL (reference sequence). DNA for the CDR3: TGTGCCAGCAGCCAAGATCTATCCAGGGGGCAAGAGACCCAGTACTTC. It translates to CASSQDLSRGQETQYF.

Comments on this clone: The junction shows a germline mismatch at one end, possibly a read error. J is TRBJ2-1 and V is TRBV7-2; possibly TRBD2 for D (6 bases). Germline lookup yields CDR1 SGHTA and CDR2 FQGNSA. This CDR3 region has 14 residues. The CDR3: CASSPDTGAPKIVF. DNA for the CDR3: TGTGCCAGCAGCCCAGATACGGGAGCCCCTAAGATTGTCTTC.

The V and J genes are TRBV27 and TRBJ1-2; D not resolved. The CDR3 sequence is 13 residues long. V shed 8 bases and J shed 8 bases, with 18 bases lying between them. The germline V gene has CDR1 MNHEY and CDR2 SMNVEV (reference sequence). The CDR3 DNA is TGTGCCAGCGGACTTCGGCCGTCCTGGGGCTACACCTTC. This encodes CASGLRPSWGYTF.

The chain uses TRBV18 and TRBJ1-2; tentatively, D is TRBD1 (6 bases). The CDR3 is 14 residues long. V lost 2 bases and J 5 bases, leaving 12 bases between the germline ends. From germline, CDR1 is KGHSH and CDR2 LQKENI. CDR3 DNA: TGTGCCAGCTCACCATTTTACAGGGATTATGGCTACACCTTC. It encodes CASSPFYRDYGYTF. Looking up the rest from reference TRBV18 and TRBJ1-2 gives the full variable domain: NAGVMQNPRHLVRRRGQEARLRCSPMKGHSHVYWYRQLPEEGLKFMVYLQKENIIDESGMPKERFSAEFPKEGPSILRIQQVVRGDSAAYFCASSPFYRDYGYTFGSGTRLTVV.

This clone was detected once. For the CDR3, the DNA is TGTGCCAGCAGTTTTTACAGATCCACTGAAGCTTTCTTT. This encodes CASSFYRSTEAFF. The rearrangement uses TRBV12-3 or TRBV12-4 and TRBJ1-1; D unresolved. This CDR3 is 13 amino acids long. V was pared by 3 bases and J by 4 bases, with 9 bases between.

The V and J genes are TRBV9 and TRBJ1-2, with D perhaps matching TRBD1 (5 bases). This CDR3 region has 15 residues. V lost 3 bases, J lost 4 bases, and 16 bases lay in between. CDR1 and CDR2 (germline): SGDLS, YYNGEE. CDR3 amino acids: CASSASATDPYGYTF. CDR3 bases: TGTGCCAGCAGCGCCTCGGCGACAGATCCCTATGGCTACACCTTC.